These T cell receptor beta chains were read from a single sample in a study of cytomegalovirus exposure and HLA in healthy donors. The repertoire was sequenced with immunoSEQ multiplex PCR; TCRdb's copy has only in-frame clones and lacks some. The table records around 150,000 clones, roughly 88% of them present only once. The sample consisted of PBMCs. The receptors originated from a man aged 45 to 65 in good health and CMV-seropositive. Each CDR3 is given with its conserved first and last residue. The D gene is left open where the match is weak. Only some rows state a clone size, as once, few, many or a class for expanded clones.

V,size,D,J,CDR3,DNA
TRBV6-1,.,.,TRBJ1-3,CASSENDRISGNTIYF,TGTGCCAGCAGTGAAAATGACAGGATCTCTGGAAACACCATATATTTT
TRBV6-1,few,.,TRBJ2-1,CAGGVMDEQFF,TGTGCCGGCGGGGTGATGGATGAGCAGTTCTTC
TRBV4-1,.,.,TRBJ2-1,CASSQEGQGTPPYNEQFF,TGCGCCAGCAGCCAAGAAGGTCAGGGAACCCCTCCCTACAATGAGCAGTTCTTC
TRBV10-2,.,TRBD1,TRBJ1-2,CASSSNRGGGYTF,TGCGCCAGCAGTTCCAACAGGGGCGGTGGCTACACCTTC
TRBV5-1,.,.,TRBJ1-2,CASSLEGAYGYTF,TGCGCCAGCAGCTTGGAAGGGGCTTATGGCTACACCTTC
TRBV5-4,.,.,TRBJ2-7,CASSLSSSYEQYF,TGTGCCAGCAGCCTATCGAGCTCCTACGAGCAGTACTTC
TRBV7-3,.,.,TRBJ2-5,CASSDTGAGETQYF,TGTGCCAGCAGCGACACAGGGGCGGGGGAGACCCAGTACTTC
TRBV11-1,few,TRBD2,TRBJ2-5,CASSSGLAGVEETQYF,TGTGCCAGCAGCTCTGGTCTAGCGGGAGTCGAAGAGACCCAGTACTTC
TRBV2,once,TRBD1,TRBJ2-1,CASSGTASSYNEQFF,TGTGCCAGCAGCGGGACAGCAAGCTCCTACAATGAGCAGTTCTTC
TRBV5-4,few,.,TRBJ1-1,CASTREPNTEAFF,TGTGCCAGCACCCGGGAGCCAAACACTGAAGCTTTCTTT
TRBV11-3,once,.,TRBJ2-1,CASSLSSGPYNEQFF,TGTGCCAGCAGCTTAAGTAGCGGCCCCTACAATGAGCAGTTCTTC
TRBV5-1,.,TRBD1,TRBJ2-5,CASSIGQGIVVETQYF,TGCGCCAGCAGCATCGGACAGGGTATAGTCGTGGAGACCCAGTACTTC
TRBV5-1,few,.,TRBJ1-4,CASSFQGNEKLFF,TGCGCCAGCAGCTTCCAGGGGAATGAAAAACTGTTTTTT
TRBV7-9,.,.,TRBJ1-2,CASSLEAGPRYGYTF,TGTGCCAGCAGCTTAGAGGCAGGGCCACGGTATGGCTACACCTTC
TRBV7-3,.,.,TRBJ2-1,CASSPARVTFNEQFF,TGTGCCAGCAGCCCCGCCCGTGTGACTTTCAATGAGCAGTTCTTC
TRBV7-2,.,.,TRBJ1-2,CASSFDLAVYGYTF,TGTGCCAGCAGCTTTGACCTGGCGGTCTATGGCTACACCTTC
TRBV7-9,few,.,TRBJ1-1,CASSSGLRSLAFF,TGTGCCAGCAGCAGTGGGTTGAGGAGTCTGGCTTTCTTT
TRBV6-7,.,.,TRBJ2-2,CASSYCLLGLFF,TGTGCCAGCAGTTACTGTCTCCTAGGGCTGTTTTTT
TRBV7-9,.,TRBD1,TRBJ1-2,CASSFGQATNYGYTF,TGTGCCAGCAGCTTCGGACAGGCGACTAACTATGGCTACACCTTC
TRBV19,.,TRBD2,TRBJ2-1,CATVAGLYNEQFF,TGTGCCACCGTAGCGGGACTCTACAATGAGCAGTTCTTC
TRBV7-8,few,.,TRBJ2-5,CASSLRHQETQYF,TGTGCCAGCAGCTTAAGACATCAAGAGACCCAGTACTTC
TRBV29-1,few,.,TRBJ2-3,CSVVGASLTTDTQYF,TGCAGCGTTGTGGGCGCCTCCCTTACCACAGATACGCAGTATTTT